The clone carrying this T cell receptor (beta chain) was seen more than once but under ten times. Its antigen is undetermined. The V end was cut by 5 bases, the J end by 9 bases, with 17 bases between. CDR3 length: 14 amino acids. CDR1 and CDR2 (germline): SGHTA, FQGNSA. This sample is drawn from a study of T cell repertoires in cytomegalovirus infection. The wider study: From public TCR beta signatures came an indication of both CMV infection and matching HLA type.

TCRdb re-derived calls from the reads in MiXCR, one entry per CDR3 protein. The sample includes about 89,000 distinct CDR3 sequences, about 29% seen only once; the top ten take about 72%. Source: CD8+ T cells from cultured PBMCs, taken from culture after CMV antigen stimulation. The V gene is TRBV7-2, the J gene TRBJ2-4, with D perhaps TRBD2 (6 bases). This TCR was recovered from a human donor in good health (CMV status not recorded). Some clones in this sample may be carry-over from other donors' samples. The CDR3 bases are TGTGCCAGCAGCCCGGACTATCCCCTCGGCATTCAGTACTTC. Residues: CASSPDYPLGIQYF.